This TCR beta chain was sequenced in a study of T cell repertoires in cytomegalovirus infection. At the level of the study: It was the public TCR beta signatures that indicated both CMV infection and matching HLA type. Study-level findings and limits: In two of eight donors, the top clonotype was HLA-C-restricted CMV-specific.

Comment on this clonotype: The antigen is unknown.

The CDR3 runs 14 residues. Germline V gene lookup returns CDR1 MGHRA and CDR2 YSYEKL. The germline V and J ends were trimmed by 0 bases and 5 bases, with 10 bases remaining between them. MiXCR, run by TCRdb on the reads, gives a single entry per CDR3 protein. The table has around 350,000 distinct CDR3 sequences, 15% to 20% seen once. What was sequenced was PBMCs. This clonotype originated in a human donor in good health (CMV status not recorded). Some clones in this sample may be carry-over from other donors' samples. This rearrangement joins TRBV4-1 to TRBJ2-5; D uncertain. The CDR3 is CASSQESGLETQYF. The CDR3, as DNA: TGCGCCAGCAGCCAAGAATCCGGGTTGGAGACCCAGTACTTC.